The 3 T cell receptor beta chains listed next were all sequenced from one sample in a study of blood T cell repertoires in COVID-19. Method: immunoSEQ multiplex PCR; TCRdb's copy keeps in-frame clones and lacks some. This table holds approximately 150,000 clones, around nine tenths found once. Sequencing was performed on peripheral blood. Receptor source: a man in his sixties with active or convalescent COVID-19.

This clone has more than one count but fewer than ten. The rearrangement uses TRBV19 and TRBJ2-7; 10 bases align to TRBD2. After removal of 3 bases from V and 5 bases from J, the junction contained 10 bases not matched to a gene. CDR3 size: 16 residues. Germline V gives CDR1 LNHDA, CDR2 SQIVND (reference sequence). CDR3 region: CASSMGHTSGIDEQYF. The CDR3 DNA is TGTGCCAGTAGTATGGGACATACTAGCGGGATAGACGAGCAGTACTTC.

The chain employs TRBV9 and TRBJ1-1; 8 positions match TRBD1. This CDR3 comprises 15 residues. Germline trimming cut 4 bases from V and 3 bases from J; bases unmatched to any gene: 8. CDR1 and CDR2 (germline): SGDLS, YYNGEE. The CDR3 DNA reads TGTGCCAGCAGCAGGCGACAGGGGCCCGACACTGAAGCTTTCTTT. Translation gives CASSRRQGPDTEAFF.

The chain's CDR3 is CASSLTGDAFF. The CDR3 DNA sequence: TGCGCCAGCAGCTTGACAGGGGATGCTTTCTTT. V is TRBV5-1 and J is TRBJ1-1, with 7 bases aligning to TRBD1. In germline, CDR1 is SGHRS, CDR2 YFSETQ. CDR3 size: 11 residues. The ends lost 1 base at V and 11 bases at J; junction bases unmatched: 2.